The T cell receptor beta chain under discussion was sequenced for a study of OX40 agonist ivuxolimab in advanced cancers. Some background on the complete study: Ivuxolimab was a fully human IgG2 agonistic monoclonal antibody targeting the costimulatory receptor OX40 (CD134). Intravenous ivuxolimab was administered to patients every 2 weeks at six dose levels: 0.01, 0.1, 0.3, 1.5, 3 and 10 mg/kg. Of the approximately 53 patients in dose escalation, about 20 had hepatocellular carcinoma, some 15 had melanoma, 9 had renal cell carcinoma and 9 had head and neck cancer. In the dose-escalation cohort, around four fifths of patients were male, and the mean age was roughly 60 years, with a range of about 23 to 85. Prior anti-PD-1, anti-PD-L1 or anti-CTLA-4 therapy was permitted, and checkpoint inhibitors had been received by more than 35% of dose-escalation patients. Partial responses occurred in three dose-escalation patients, of whom one had hepatocellular carcinoma and two had cutaneous melanoma. Peripheral TCRbeta sequencing was intended to test whether TCR sequence diversity was altered and clonal T-cell expansion was caused by ivuxolimab. The paper describes the monotherapy dose-escalation part (N ≈ 52 patients) of the phase I trial of ivuxolimab. Findings and caveats that apply to the study as a whole: Antigen specificity was not determined for the clonally expanded peripheral T cells. At doses from 0.1 to 3.0 mg/kg, clonal expansion was seen in both CD4+ and CD8+ blood T cells between baseline and week 6. In the 0.1-3.0 mg/kg groups, partial responders were among the patients with the lowest normalized peripheral clonal expansion, particularly in CD8+ T cells. After ivuxolimab, expanded clones were on average more numerous among CD8+ T cells than among CD4+ T cells. Low levels of normalized T-cell clonal expansion were also seen in some patients who did not respond.

As concerns this clone: There is no known antigen for this receptor. Base quality data are lacking; no much larger clone is found one base away.

Patients with autoimmune disease history or receiving systemic immunosuppression were excluded from the trial. Peripheral blood for TCR sequencing was drawn from every dose cohort at baseline, at cycle 4 day 1 and at cycle 7 day 1. The samples were taken from a phase I, first-in-human, multicenter, open-label dose-escalation trial of ivuxolimab. Adults with locally advanced or metastatic head and neck squamous cell, hepatocellular, melanoma or renal cell carcinoma were enrolled in the trial. Before TCR sequencing, CD4+ T cells and CD8+ T cells from peripheral blood were sorted into separate populations. Genomic DNA was isolated from the sorted cells so that the TCRbeta CDR3 region could be sequenced. TCRbeta CDR3 regions were sequenced using the immunoSEQ Assay. In TCRdb, the immuneACCESS table is reduced to in-frame sequences with V and J assigned. These tables do not hold every clone; where another copy was compared, an unresolved V gene accounts for under half, and the others remain unexplained. The table for this sample lists under 80,000 clones; 92% of them were counted only once. The ten largest make up approximately 9.3% of the sample.

According to the germline V gene (reference sequence), CDR1 reads GTSNPN and CDR2 reads SVGIG. Inclusive of the bounding cysteine and phenylalanine, the CDR3 is 12 residues long. The sequence is cut down to CDR3 DNA, 36 bases in frame from base 1. V and J lose 1 base and 4 bases, and a span of 7 bases separates them. The chain joins TRBV30 to TRBJ1-2; confidence is insufficient to name the D gene. This receptor was obtained from an adult with an advanced solid tumor such as melanoma, head and neck, liver or kidney cancer. The sequenced sample was CD4+ or CD8+ T cells sorted from blood, obtained in a trial of the OX40 agonist ivuxolimab. This receptor carries the CDR3 CAWSGRSYGYTF. At the DNA level, the sequence is TGTGCCTGGAGTGGCCGCAGCTATGGCTACACCTTC.